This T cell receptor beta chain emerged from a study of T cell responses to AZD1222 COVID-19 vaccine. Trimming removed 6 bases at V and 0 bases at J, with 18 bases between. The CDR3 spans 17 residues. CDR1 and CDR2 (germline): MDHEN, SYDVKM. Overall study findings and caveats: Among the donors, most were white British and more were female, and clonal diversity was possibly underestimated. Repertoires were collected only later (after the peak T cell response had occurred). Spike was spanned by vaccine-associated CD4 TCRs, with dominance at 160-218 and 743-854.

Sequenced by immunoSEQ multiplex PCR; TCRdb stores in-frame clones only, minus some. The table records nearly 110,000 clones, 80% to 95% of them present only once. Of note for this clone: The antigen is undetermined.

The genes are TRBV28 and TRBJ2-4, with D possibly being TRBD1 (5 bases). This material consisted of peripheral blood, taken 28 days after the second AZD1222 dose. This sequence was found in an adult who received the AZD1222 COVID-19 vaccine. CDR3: CASRRQTLPIAKNIQYF. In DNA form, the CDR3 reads TGTGCCAGCAGGCGACAGACTCTCCCTATAGCCAAAAACATTCAGTACTTC. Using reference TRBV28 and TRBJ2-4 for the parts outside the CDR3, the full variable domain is DVKVTQSSRYLVKRTGEKVFLECVQDMDHENMFWYRQDPGLGLRLIYFSYDVKMKEKGDIPEGYSVSREKKERFSLILESASTNQTSMYLCASRRQTLPIAKNIQYFGAGTRLSVL.